This T cell receptor (beta chain) was captured by sequencing in a study of shared clonotypes between healthy human individuals. The donors were all Caucasian adults (living in Nashville, Tennessee). The V gene's germline CDR1 is SEHNR and CDR2 FQNEAQ (reference sequence). Trimming removed 5 bases at V and 0 bases at J, with 7 bases between. CDR3 length: 13 residues. Study results and limitations: Sharing across a few donors was seen in 4.5% to 5.5% of naive CD4 clonotypes. Limitation of the genetic and exposure-history diversity represented came from the few donors.

This clone was recorded a few times. Antigen: not known. Clones were read by immunoSEQ multiplex PCR, and TCRdb kept only the in-frame ones, dropping some. The sample has about a million clones, around four fifths seen once. The sequence was collected from a man between 18 and 29 years old in good health. The V gene is TRBV7-9, the J gene TRBJ1-2; no firm D call. Input material: memory CD4+ T cells sorted from blood. Subset given: CD45RA-negative fraction. CDR3: CASSPFSNYGYTF. The CDR3 region has the DNA TGTGCCAGCAGCCCGTTTTCTAACTATGGCTACACCTTC.